This T cell receptor beta chain was recovered during a study of cytomegalovirus exposure and HLA in healthy donors. This CDR3 contains 14 residues. J was trimmed by 4 bases and V by 6 bases; bases with no gene match: 5. CDR1 and CDR2 (germline): MDHEN, SYDVKM. TCRdb's copy holds only in-frame clones and misses some; the assay was immunoSEQ multiplex PCR. This sample has fewer than 150,000 clones; about 86% occur once, and the top ten carry 7.5% to 8.5%. This clonotype was sampled from a woman aged 18-29 years in good health and CMV-seropositive. Specimen: PBMCs. The chain has TRBV28 and TRBJ1-5; 8 nucleotides align to TRBD1. CDR3 residues: CASSRDRYNQPQHF. CDR3 coding DNA: TGTGCCAGCAGCCGGGACAGGTATAATCAGCCCCAGCATTTT.